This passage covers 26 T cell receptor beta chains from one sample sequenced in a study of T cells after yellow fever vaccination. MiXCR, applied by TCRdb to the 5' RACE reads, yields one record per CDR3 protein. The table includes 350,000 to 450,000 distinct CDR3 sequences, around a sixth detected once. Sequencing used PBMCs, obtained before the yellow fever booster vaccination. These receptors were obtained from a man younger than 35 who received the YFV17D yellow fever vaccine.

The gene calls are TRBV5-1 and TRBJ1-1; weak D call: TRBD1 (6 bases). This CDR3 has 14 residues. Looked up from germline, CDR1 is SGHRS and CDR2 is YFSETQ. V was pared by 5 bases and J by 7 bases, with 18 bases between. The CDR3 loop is CASSYRSQGNEAFF. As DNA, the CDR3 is TGCGCCAGCAGTTATCGGTCACAGGGAAATGAAGCTTTCTTT.

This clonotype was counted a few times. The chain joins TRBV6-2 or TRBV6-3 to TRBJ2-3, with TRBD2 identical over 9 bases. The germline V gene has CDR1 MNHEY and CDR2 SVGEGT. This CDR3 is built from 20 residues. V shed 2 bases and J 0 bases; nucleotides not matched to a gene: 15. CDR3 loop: CASSYIGGGGSGPSTDTQYF. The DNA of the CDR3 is TGTGCCAGCAGTTACATCGGCGGGGGGGGATCCGGCCCTAGCACAGATACGCAGTATTTT.

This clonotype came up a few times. This CDR3 is CATSRAPSGPTGGNEQFF. As DNA, the CDR3 is TGTGCCACCAGCAGAGCCCCTTCCGGGCCTACAGGGGGCAATGAGCAGTTCTTC. The V call is TRBV15, the J call TRBJ2-1; TRBD1 agrees at 8 bases. Germline CDR1 and CDR2: LNHNV and YYDKDF (reference sequence). Losses at the gene ends were 1 base for V and 6 bases for J; bases not matched to a gene: 14. CDR3 length: 18 amino acids.

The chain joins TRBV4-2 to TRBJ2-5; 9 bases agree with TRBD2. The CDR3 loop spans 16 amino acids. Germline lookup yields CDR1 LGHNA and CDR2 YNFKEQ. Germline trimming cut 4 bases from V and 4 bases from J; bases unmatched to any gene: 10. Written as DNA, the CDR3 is TGTGCCAGCAGCCCAGCTCTAGCGGGGAGGTTAGAGACCCAGTACTTC. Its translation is CASSPALAGRLETQYF.

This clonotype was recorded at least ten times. CDR3 residues: CSADRDYGYTF. CDR3 coding DNA: TGCAGCGCAGACAGGGACTATGGCTACACCTTC. This chain connects TRBV29-1 to TRBJ1-2, with TRBD1 identical over 7 bases. The CDR3 consists of 11 residues. Germline assignment: CDR1 SQVTM and CDR2 ANQGSEA. The trim removed 7 bases at V and 3 bases at J, leaving 2 bases unmatched.

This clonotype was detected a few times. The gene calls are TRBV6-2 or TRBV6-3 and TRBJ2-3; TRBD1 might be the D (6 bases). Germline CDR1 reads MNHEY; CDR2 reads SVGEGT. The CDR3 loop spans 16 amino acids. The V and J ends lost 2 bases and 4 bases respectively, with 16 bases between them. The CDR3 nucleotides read TGTGCCAGCAGTTACGATTCGGCAGGGGCCTCAGATACGCAGTATTTT. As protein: CASSYDSAGASDTQYF.

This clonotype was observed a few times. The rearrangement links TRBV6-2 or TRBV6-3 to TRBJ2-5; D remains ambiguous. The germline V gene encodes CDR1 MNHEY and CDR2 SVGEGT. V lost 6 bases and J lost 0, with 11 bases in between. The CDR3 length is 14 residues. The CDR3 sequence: CASSWLKYQETQYF. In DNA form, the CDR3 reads TGTGCCAGCAGCTGGCTGAAATACCAAGAGACCCAGTACTTC.

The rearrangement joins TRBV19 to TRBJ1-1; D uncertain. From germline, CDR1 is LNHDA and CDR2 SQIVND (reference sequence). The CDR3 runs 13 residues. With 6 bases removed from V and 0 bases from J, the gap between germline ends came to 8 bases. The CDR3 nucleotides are TGTGCCAGTAGACCGACACTGAACACTGAAGCTTTCTTT. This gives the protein CASRPTLNTEAFF.

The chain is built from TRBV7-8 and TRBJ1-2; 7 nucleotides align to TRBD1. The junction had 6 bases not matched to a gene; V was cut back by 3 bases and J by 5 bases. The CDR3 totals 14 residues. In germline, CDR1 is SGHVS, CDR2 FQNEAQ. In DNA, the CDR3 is TGTGCCAGCAGCTTCCGGGACAGCGGTTATGGCTACACCTTC. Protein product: CASSFRDSGYGYTF. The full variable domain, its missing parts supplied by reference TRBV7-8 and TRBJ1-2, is GAGVSQSPRYKVAKRGQDVALRCDPISGHVSLFWYQQALGQGPEFLTYFQNEAQLDKSGLPSDRFFAERPEGSVSTLKIQRTQQEDSAVYLCASSFRDSGYGYTFGSGTRLTVV.

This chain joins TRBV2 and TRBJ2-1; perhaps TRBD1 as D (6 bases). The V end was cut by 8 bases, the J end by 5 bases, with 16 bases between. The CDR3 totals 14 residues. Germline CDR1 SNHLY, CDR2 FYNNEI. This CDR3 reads CASGPDRSNNEQFF. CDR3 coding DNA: TGTGCCAGCGGGCCGGACAGAAGTAACAATGAGCAGTTCTTC.

The CDR3 coding sequence is TGTGCCAGCAGCTTCACACTGATGAACACTGAAGCTTTCTTT. Its translation is CASSFTLMNTEAFF. This chain links TRBV5-6 with TRBJ1-1; D gene unclear. The CDR3 sequence is 14 residues long. Germline CDR1 is SGHDT and CDR2 is YYEEEE. The V gene lost 2 bases and the J gene lost 0 bases, with 8 bases spanning the gap.

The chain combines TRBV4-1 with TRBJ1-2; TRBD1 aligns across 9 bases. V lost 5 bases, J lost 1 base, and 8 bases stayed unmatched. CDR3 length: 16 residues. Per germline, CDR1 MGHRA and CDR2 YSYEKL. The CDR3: CASSANPGQGNYGYTF. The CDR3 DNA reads TGCGCCAGCAGCGCGAATCCGGGACAGGGTAACTATGGCTACACCTTC.

Written as DNA, the CDR3 is TGTGCCAGCAGCGATTGGGTCACAGATACGCAGTATTTT. Its protein product is CASSDWVTDTQYF. The J gene is TRBJ2-3, the V gene TRBV6-2 or TRBV6-3, with no clear D. Germline V gene sequence: CDR1 MNHEY, CDR2 SVGEGT. Trimming took 6 bases from V and 2 from J, leaving 9 bases between them. The CDR3 is 13 amino acids.

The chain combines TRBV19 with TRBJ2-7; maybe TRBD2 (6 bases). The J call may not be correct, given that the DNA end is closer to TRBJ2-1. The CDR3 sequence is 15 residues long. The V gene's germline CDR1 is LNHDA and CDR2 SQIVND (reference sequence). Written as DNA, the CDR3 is TGTGCCAGTAGTATAGGGGGAGGACTGGTGTACGAGCAGTTCTTC. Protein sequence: CASSIGGGLVYEQFF.

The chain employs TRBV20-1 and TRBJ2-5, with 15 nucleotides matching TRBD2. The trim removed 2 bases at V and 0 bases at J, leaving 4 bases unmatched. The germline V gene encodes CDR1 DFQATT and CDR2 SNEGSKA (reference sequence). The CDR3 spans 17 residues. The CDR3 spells CSARRTSGGAYQETQYF. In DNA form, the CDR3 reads TGCAGTGCTAGACGGACTAGCGGGGGGGCGTACCAAGAGACCCAGTACTTC.

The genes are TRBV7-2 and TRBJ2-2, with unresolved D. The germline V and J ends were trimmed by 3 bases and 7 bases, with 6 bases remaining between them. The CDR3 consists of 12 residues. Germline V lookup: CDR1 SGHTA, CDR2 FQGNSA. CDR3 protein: CASSFAIGELFF. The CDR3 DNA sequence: TGTGCCAGCAGCTTCGCCATCGGGGAGCTGTTTTTT.

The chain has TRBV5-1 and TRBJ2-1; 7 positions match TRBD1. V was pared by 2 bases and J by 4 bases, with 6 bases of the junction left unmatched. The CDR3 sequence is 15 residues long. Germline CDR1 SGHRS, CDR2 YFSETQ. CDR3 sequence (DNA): TGCGCCAGCAGCTTAGAGGGGGCGGAATACAATGAGCAGTTCTTC. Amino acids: CASSLEGAEYNEQFF.

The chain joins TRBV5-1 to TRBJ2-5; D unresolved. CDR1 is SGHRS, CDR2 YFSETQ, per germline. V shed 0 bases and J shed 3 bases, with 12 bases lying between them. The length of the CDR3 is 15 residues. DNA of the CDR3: TGCGCCAGCAGCTTGGCCGGTGCCGCCGAAGAGACCCAGTACTTC. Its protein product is CASSLAGAAEETQYF.

The CDR3 DNA follows: TGTGCCTGGAGTTTTGGGGGCAACGAGCAGTACTTC. Amino acids: CAWSFGGNEQYF. The chain employs TRBV30 and TRBJ2-7; D may be TRBD1 (6 bases). The CDR3 is 12 amino acids. V shed 2 bases and J shed 5 bases, with 10 bases lying between them. Germline values: CDR1 GTSNPN, CDR2 SVGIG (reference sequence).

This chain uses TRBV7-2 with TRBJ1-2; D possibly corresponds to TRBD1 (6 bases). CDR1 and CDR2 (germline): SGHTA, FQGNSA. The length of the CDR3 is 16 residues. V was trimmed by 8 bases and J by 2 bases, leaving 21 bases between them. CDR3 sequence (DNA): TGTGCCAGCCGAGGAGAGGGGGGCAGGGCCAACTATGGCTACACCTTC. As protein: CASRGEGGRANYGYTF. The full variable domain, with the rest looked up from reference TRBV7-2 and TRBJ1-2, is GAGVSQSPSNKVTEKGKDVELRCDPISGHTALYWYRQSLGQGLEFLIYFQGNSAPDKSGLPSDRFSAERTGGSVSTLTIQRTQQEDSAVYLCASRGEGGRANYGYTFGSGTRLTVV.

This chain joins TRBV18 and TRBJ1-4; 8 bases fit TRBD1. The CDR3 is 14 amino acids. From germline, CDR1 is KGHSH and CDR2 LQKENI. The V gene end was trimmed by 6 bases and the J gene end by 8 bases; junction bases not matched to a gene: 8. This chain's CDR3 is CASSPQGAREKLFF. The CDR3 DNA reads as TGTGCCAGCTCTCCCCAGGGGGCGAGGGAAAAACTGTTTTTT.

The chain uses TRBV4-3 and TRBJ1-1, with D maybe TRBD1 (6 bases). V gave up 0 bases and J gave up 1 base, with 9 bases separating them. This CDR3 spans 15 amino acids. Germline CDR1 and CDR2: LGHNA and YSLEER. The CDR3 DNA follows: TGCGCCAGCAGCCAAGAAGGCAGGGGGAACACTGAAGCTTTCTTT. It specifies CASSQEGRGNTEAFF.

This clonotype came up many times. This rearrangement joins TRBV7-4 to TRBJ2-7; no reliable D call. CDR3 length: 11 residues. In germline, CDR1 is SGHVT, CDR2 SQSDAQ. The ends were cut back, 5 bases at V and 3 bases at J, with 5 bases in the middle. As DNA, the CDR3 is TGTGCCAGCAGCCTTAACTACGAGCAGTACGTC. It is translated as CASSLNYEQYV.

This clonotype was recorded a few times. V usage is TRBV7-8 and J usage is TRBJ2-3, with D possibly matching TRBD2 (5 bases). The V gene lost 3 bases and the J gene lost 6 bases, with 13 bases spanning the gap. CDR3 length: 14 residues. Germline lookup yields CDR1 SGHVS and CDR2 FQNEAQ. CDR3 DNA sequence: TGTGCCAGCAGCTTCGGACCGACGGGGGATACGCAGTATTTT. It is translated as CASSFGPTGDTQYF.

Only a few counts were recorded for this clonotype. CDR3 in amino acids: CASSLAGVAHTQYF. Written as DNA, the CDR3 is TGTGCCAGCAGCTTAGCGGGAGTAGCCCATACGCAGTATTTT. The chain recombines TRBV7-9 with TRBJ2-3; D is possibly TRBD2 (5 bases). The V gene's germline CDR1 is SEHNR and CDR2 FQNEAQ (reference sequence). This CDR3 contains 14 residues. V lost 0 bases and J lost 7, with 11 bases in between.

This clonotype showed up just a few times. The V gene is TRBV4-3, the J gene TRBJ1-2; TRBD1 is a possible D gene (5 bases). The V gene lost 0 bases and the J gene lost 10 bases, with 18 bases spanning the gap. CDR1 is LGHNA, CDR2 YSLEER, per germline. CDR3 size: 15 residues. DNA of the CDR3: TGCGCCAGCAGCCAAGACCGTCGGGCCAAGGGGCCCTACACCTTC. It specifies CASSQDRRAKGPYTF.